This T cell receptor (beta chain) was observed in a study of shared clonotypes between healthy human individuals. Sequencing used immunoSEQ multiplex PCR; TCRdb keeps in-frame clones, though not all of them. Of 2 million to 3 million clones in the sample, 93% are singletons; the top ten hold roughly 0.39%. With regard to this clone: The target antigen is unknown.

Study observations and caveats: Larger estimated richness was generally seen in naive subsets than in memory subsets.

CDR3 length equals 12 residues. V dropped 1 base and J dropped 6 bases, with 6 bases sitting between them. Germline V gene data show CDR1 as SGHRS and CDR2 as YFSETQ. This sequence joins TRBV5-1 and TRBJ2-3; D ambiguous. This receptor was identified in a man younger than 35 in good health. Some clones in this sample may be carry-over from other donors' samples. The sample was naive CD4+ T cells from PBMCs. Subset: CD45RA+ positively selected. The CDR3 bases are TGCGCCAGCAGCTTGTACTGGGATACGCAGTATTTT. This gives the protein CASSLYWDTQYF.